Listed below are T cell receptor beta chains from one sample, sequenced in a study of shared clonotypes between healthy human individuals. The table came from immunoSEQ multiplex PCR; TCRdb's copy has only in-frame clones and leaves some out. This sample has more than 550,000 clones, with about 91% found just once. Sequenced material: naive CD8+ T cells sorted from blood. The source of these receptors is a young man in good health. CDR3s include the opening cysteine and the closing phenylalanine or tryptophan. A D gene is named only where the DNA matches it firmly. Rows give clone size only sometimes, using once, few, many, or a class for an expanded clone.

J gene: TRBJ2-3; clone size: -; D gene: TRBD2; V gene: TRBV7-9; CDR3 DNA: TGTGCCAGCAGCTCGCGGGGGGGTAGCACAGATACGCAGTATTTT; CDR3 protein: CASSSRGGSTDTQYF
J gene: TRBJ2-3; clone size: -; D gene: TRBD1; V gene: TRBV7-9; CDR3 DNA: TGTGCCAGCAGCTCTTTGAAAATGGTGGACAGGGCTAGCACAGATACGCAGTATTTT; CDR3 protein: CASSSLKMVDRASTDTQYF
J gene: TRBJ2-2; clone size: few; D gene: TRBD2; V gene: TRBV7-6; CDR3 DNA: TGTGCCAGCAGATATAGCGGGAAAGGCGGGGAGCTGTTTTTT; CDR3 protein: CASRYSGKGGELFF
J gene: TRBJ2-7; clone size: many; D gene: -; V gene: TRBV21-1; CDR3 DNA: TGTGCCAGCAGCCCCCGGAGGGGCTCTAAGACCTACGAGCAGTACTTC; CDR3 protein: CASSPRRGSKTYEQYF
J gene: TRBJ2-1; clone size: -; D gene: -; V gene: TRBV28; CDR3 DNA: TGTGCCAGCAGTTTGGATACGGCAGGAAGCTCCTACAATGAGCAGTTCTTC; CDR3 protein: CASSLDTAGSSYNEQFF
J gene: TRBJ2-1; clone size: -; D gene: -; V gene: TRBV7-9; CDR3 DNA: TGTGCCAGCACGGGGGCCGTGACAGAGCAGTTCTTC; CDR3 protein: CASTGAVTEQFF
J gene: TRBJ2-2; clone size: -; D gene: TRBD2; V gene: TRBV6-5; CDR3 DNA: TGTGCCAGCACGGGACTAGCGGGAAACACCGGGGAGCTGTTTTTT; CDR3 protein: CASTGLAGNTGELFF
J gene: TRBJ2-7; clone size: -; D gene: -; V gene: TRBV2; CDR3 DNA: TGTGCCAGCAAGCCGGGTTACTACGAGCAGTACTTC; CDR3 protein: CASKPGYYEQYF
J gene: TRBJ2-2; clone size: -; D gene: -; V gene: TRBV2; CDR3 DNA: TGTGCCGTACCGGGGCTTAGATCTCGGGAGCTGTTTTTT; CDR3 protein: CAVPGLRSRELFF
J gene: TRBJ2-1; clone size: -; D gene: -; V gene: TRBV7-9; CDR3 DNA: TGTGCCAGCAGTAGGCCGGGGGATTTTCAGTTCTTC; CDR3 protein: CASSRPGDFQFF
J gene: TRBJ2-1; clone size: -; D gene: TRBD2; V gene: TRBV10-3; CDR3 DNA: TGTGCCATCAGGGTACGTAGCGGGAGAGACGATGAGCAGTTCTTC; CDR3 protein: CAIRVRSGRDDEQFF
J gene: TRBJ2-7; clone size: once; D gene: -; V gene: TRBV7-8; CDR3 DNA: TGTGCCAGCAGCAAAACCGGGGCCACCTACGAGCAGTACTTC; CDR3 protein: CASSKTGATYEQYF
J gene: TRBJ2-1; clone size: -; D gene: -; V gene: TRBV6-6; CDR3 DNA: TGTGCCAGCAGCCTTTGGACCCTTGGGGACAATGAGCAGTTCTTC; CDR3 protein: CASSLWTLGDNEQFF
J gene: TRBJ1-1; clone size: -; D gene: -; V gene: TRBV5-5; CDR3 DNA: TGTGCCAGCAGCTTGGAAACAGGGCACACTGAAGCTTTCTTT; CDR3 protein: CASSLETGHTEAFF
J gene: TRBJ2-1; clone size: -; D gene: -; V gene: TRBV5-4; CDR3 DNA: TGTGCCAGCAGCTTGGGTAGCAGGGAGCAGTTCTTC; CDR3 protein: CASSLGSREQFF
J gene: TRBJ2-7; clone size: -; D gene: -; V gene: TRBV7-6; CDR3 DNA: TGTGCCAGCAGCCCTGGGGGAGGTCTCTCCTACGAGCAGTACTTC; CDR3 protein: CASSPGGGLSYEQYF
J gene: TRBJ2-2; clone size: -; D gene: TRBD2; V gene: TRBV5-1; CDR3 DNA: TGCGCCAGCAGCTTAGGACTAGCTCGGACCGGGGAGCTGTTTTTT; CDR3 protein: CASSLGLARTGELFF
J gene: TRBJ2-1; clone size: -; D gene: TRBD1; V gene: TRBV19; CDR3 DNA: TGTGCCAGTAGTATAGAAATACAGGGGGCGCCTGATGAGCAGTTCTTC; CDR3 protein: CASSIEIQGAPDEQFF
J gene: TRBJ2-1; clone size: -; D gene: TRBD2; V gene: TRBV6-5; CDR3 DNA: TGTGCCAGCAGTTTCACTAGCGGGAAGACAGGTGAGCAGTTCTTC; CDR3 protein: CASSFTSGKTGEQFF
J gene: TRBJ2-3; clone size: -; D gene: -; V gene: TRBV15; CDR3 DNA: TGTGCCACCAGCTTCAGGGAATCAGATACGCAGTATTTT; CDR3 protein: CATSFRESDTQYF
J gene: TRBJ2-3; clone size: -; D gene: TRBD2; V gene: TRBV7-8; CDR3 DNA: TGTGCCAGCAGCTTAGCGGGATTAGGACTAGCGGAGCACACAGATACGCAGTATTTT; CDR3 protein: CASSLAGLGLAEHTDTQYF
J gene: TRBJ2-3; clone size: -; D gene: -; V gene: TRBV7-9; CDR3 DNA: TGTGCCACTACTTGGGGCCGTGATACGCAGTATTTT; CDR3 protein: CATTWGRDTQYF
J gene: TRBJ2-7; clone size: -; D gene: -; V gene: TRBV7-9; CDR3 DNA: TGTGCCAGCAGCTTTACGGGAGAGCCCTACGAGCAGTACTTC; CDR3 protein: CASSFTGEPYEQYF
J gene: TRBJ1-5; clone size: -; D gene: -; V gene: TRBV28; CDR3 DNA: TGTGCCAGCAGTTTAGCTCTAGGGGCGCGTAGCAATCAGCCCCAGCATTTT; CDR3 protein: CASSLALGARSNQPQHF
J gene: TRBJ2-3; clone size: -; D gene: TRBD2; V gene: TRBV27; CDR3 DNA: TGTGCCAGCAGTTTATGGACTAGCGGGCGGGGGGATACGCAGTATTTT; CDR3 protein: CASSLWTSGRGDTQYF
J gene: TRBJ1-2; clone size: few; D gene: -; V gene: TRBV7-9; CDR3 DNA: TGTGCCAGCAGCTTGGCGGGAGCTAACTATGGCTACACCTTC; CDR3 protein: CASSLAGANYGYTF
J gene: TRBJ1-2; clone size: -; D gene: TRBD1; V gene: TRBV27; CDR3 DNA: TGTGCCAGCAGTTTAGGACAGGGCTACTATGGCTACACCTTC; CDR3 protein: CASSLGQGYYGYTF
J gene: TRBJ2-3; clone size: -; D gene: -; V gene: TRBV7-8; CDR3 DNA: TGTGCCAGCAGCCTTTATCCCGGGACGGCAACAGATACGCAGTATTTT; CDR3 protein: CASSLYPGTATDTQYF
J gene: TRBJ2-1; clone size: -; D gene: -; V gene: TRBV7-7; CDR3 DNA: TGTGCTAGCAGCTTAGGGTTAGGGTGGGATGAGCAGTTCTTC; CDR3 protein: CASSLGLGWDEQFF
J gene: TRBJ1-1; clone size: -; D gene: -; V gene: TRBV29-1; CDR3 DNA: TGCAGCGGGTACATGAACACTGAAGCTTTCTTT; CDR3 protein: CSGYMNTEAFF
J gene: TRBJ1-1; clone size: -; D gene: -; V gene: TRBV14; CDR3 DNA: TGTGCCAGCAGCTACCGCAGAGGGCACAACACTGAAGCTTTCTTT; CDR3 protein: CASSYRRGHNTEAFF
J gene: TRBJ2-1; clone size: -; D gene: TRBD1; V gene: TRBV7-9; CDR3 DNA: TGTGCCAGCAGCTCGCCAAAGTCGACAGGGACCAATGAGCAGTTCTTC; CDR3 protein: CASSSPKSTGTNEQFF
J gene: TRBJ2-3; clone size: -; D gene: TRBD2; V gene: TRBV7-6; CDR3 DNA: TGTGCCAGCAGCTTAGAAGTAGCGGGAAGCACAGATACGCAGTATTTT; CDR3 protein: CASSLEVAGSTDTQYF
J gene: TRBJ2-1; clone size: -; D gene: -; V gene: TRBV10-3; CDR3 DNA: TGTGCCACCTCCCGACGCGGGTCCTGGGATGAGCAGTTCTTC; CDR3 protein: CATSRRGSWDEQFF
J gene: TRBJ2-1; clone size: -; D gene: -; V gene: TRBV29-1; CDR3 DNA: TGCAGCGTTGGGGACTCATCCTACAATGAGCAGTTCTTC; CDR3 protein: CSVGDSSYNEQFF
J gene: TRBJ2-1; clone size: -; D gene: TRBD2; V gene: TRBV11-3; CDR3 DNA: TGTGCCAGCAGCTCCGGGACTAGGGGATACAATGAGCAGTTCTTC; CDR3 protein: CASSSGTRGYNEQFF
J gene: TRBJ2-5; clone size: -; D gene: -; V gene: TRBV27; CDR3 DNA: TGTGCCAGCAGTGAGAGACGGAGATCCCAAGAGACCCAGTACTTC; CDR3 protein: CASSERRRSQETQYF
J gene: TRBJ1-2; clone size: -; D gene: TRBD1; V gene: TRBV6-1; CDR3 DNA: TGTGCCAGCATGGAATGGCAGGGGGATGGCTACACCTTC; CDR3 protein: CASMEWQGDGYTF
J gene: TRBJ2-3; clone size: -; D gene: -; V gene: TRBV5-4; CDR3 DNA: TGTGCCAGCAGCTTGGCCGGGTCAGGGCCAGATACGCAGTATTTT; CDR3 protein: CASSLAGSGPDTQYF
J gene: TRBJ2-7; clone size: -; D gene: -; V gene: TRBV27; CDR3 DNA: TGTGCCAGCAGTTTTCGCGGGGCGAGCTCCTACGAGCAGTACTTC; CDR3 protein: CASSFRGASSYEQYF
J gene: TRBJ2-1; clone size: few; D gene: -; V gene: TRBV5-1; CDR3 DNA: TGCGCCAGCAGCTCCCTTGACTCCTACAATGAGCAGTTCTTC; CDR3 protein: CASSSLDSYNEQFF
J gene: TRBJ2-7; clone size: -; D gene: -; V gene: TRBV5-5; CDR3 DNA: TGTGCCAGCAGCTTGGGCGGGGAGAGCTACGAGCAGTACTTC; CDR3 protein: CASSLGGESYEQYF
J gene: TRBJ2-7; clone size: -; D gene: TRBD2; V gene: TRBV6-6; CDR3 DNA: TGTGCCAGCAGTTACTCGACGGGAGGAGTCTACGAGCAGTACTTC; CDR3 protein: CASSYSTGGVYEQYF
J gene: TRBJ2-3; clone size: -; D gene: TRBD2; V gene: TRBV4-3; CDR3 DNA: TGCGCCAGCAGGGAGCGGGGTATTAGCACAGATACGCAGTATTTT; CDR3 protein: CASRERGISTDTQYF
J gene: TRBJ2-6; clone size: -; D gene: -; V gene: TRBV18; CDR3 DNA: TGTGCCAGCTCACCACCGATCTCTGGGGCCAACGTCCTGACTTTC; CDR3 protein: CASSPPISGANVLTF
J gene: TRBJ2-7; clone size: -; D gene: TRBD1; V gene: TRBV4-1; CDR3 DNA: TGCGCCAGCAGCCAGGGGGACAGTACCTACGAGCAGTACTTC; CDR3 protein: CASSQGDSTYEQYF
J gene: TRBJ2-7; clone size: -; D gene: -; V gene: TRBV7-2; CDR3 DNA: TGTGCCAGCAGCTTAACTTCCCGGGCCTCCTACGAGCAGTACTTC; CDR3 protein: CASSLTSRASYEQYF
J gene: TRBJ2-1; clone size: once; D gene: -; V gene: TRBV27; CDR3 DNA: TGTGCCAGCAGCCCCGGGACACCAGAGAATGAGCAGTTCTTC; CDR3 protein: CASSPGTPENEQFF
J gene: TRBJ2-5; clone size: -; D gene: TRBD1; V gene: TRBV7-9; CDR3 DNA: TGTGCCAGCAGCTCAAGGGACAGGGAAGAGACCCAGTACTTC; CDR3 protein: CASSSRDREETQYF